Following are 9 T cell receptor beta chains from one sample sequenced in a study of blood T cell repertoires in COVID-19. Here immunoSEQ multiplex PCR was the method, and the copy in TCRdb shows in-frame clones only, minus some. The sample has 20,000 or so clones; about nine tenths are singletons. The specimen sequenced was PBMCs or T cells enriched from blood (not recorded which). Receptors were obtained from a woman in her twenties or thirties who had recovered from COVID-19.

This rearrangement joins TRBV5-1 to TRBJ1-6, with TRBD1 as a possible D gene (5 bases). In germline, CDR1 is SGHRS, CDR2 YFSETQ. Trimming cost V 7 bases and J 7 bases, with 9 bases left between them. This CDR3 contains 12 residues. The DNA for the CDR3 is TGCGCCAGCGGCCAGGGAAATTCACCCCTCCACTTT. Residues: CASGQGNSPLHF. Using reference TRBV5-1 and TRBJ1-6 for the parts outside the CDR3, the full variable domain is KAGVTQTPRYLIKTRGQQVTLSCSPISGHRSVSWYQQTPGQGLQFLFEYFSETQRNKGNFPGRFSGRQFSNSRSEMNVSTLELGDSALYLCASGQGNSPLHFGNGTRLTVT.

The chain combines TRBV4-3 with TRBJ2-1; 14 bases map to TRBD2. V lost 3 bases, J lost 8 bases, and 6 bases stayed unmatched. The CDR3 extends over 16 amino acids. The germline CDR1 and CDR2 sequences are LGHNA and YSLEER. Here the CDR3 DNA reads TGCGCCAGCAGCCAGAGACTAGCGGGGGGGACGGATGAGCAGTTCTTC. This encodes CASSQRLAGGTDEQFF.

The rearrangement uses TRBV6-5 and TRBJ2-3; 9 bases are shared with TRBD1. The V segment lost 6 bases and the J segment 5 bases; nucleotides outside the gene matches: 3. CDR3 length: 13 amino acids. CDR1 is MNHEY, CDR2 SVGAGI, per germline. The CDR3 nucleotides are TGTGCCAGCAGACAGGGGGCTGTAGATACGCAGTATTTT. This encodes CASRQGAVDTQYF.

The CDR3 loop is CASSLLQGSYGYTF. CDR3 sequence (DNA): TGCGCCAGCAGTCTCCTACAGGGTTCCTATGGCTACACCTTC. V is TRBV23-1 and J is TRBJ1-2; perhaps TRBD1 as D (6 bases). TRBV23-1 is placed among ORFs of uncertain function. CDR3 length equals 14 residues. The germline V and J ends were trimmed by 4 bases and 4 bases, with 13 bases remaining between them.

This clone came up once. V gene TRBV24-1 combines with J gene TRBJ2-5, with D perhaps matching TRBD1 (6 bases). Germline V gene lookup returns CDR1 KGHDR and CDR2 SFDVKD. V was clipped by 3 bases and J by 1 base, with 14 bases between them. This CDR3 has 16 amino acids. In DNA form, the CDR3 reads TGTGCCACCAGTGATGAGGCAGGGACATCCCAAGAGACCCAGTACTTC. Its translation: CATSDEAGTSQETQYF.

The chain couples TRBV23-1 to TRBJ1-6, with D uncertain. TRBV23-1 qualifies as an ORF whose function is uncertain. The CDR3 runs to 16 residues. V was trimmed by 2 bases and J by 2 bases, leaving 10 bases between them. The CDR3 region has the DNA TGCGCCAGCAGTCAACCCCCGGTGACCTATAATTCACCCCTCCACTTT. Translation gives CASSQPPVTYNSPLHF.

This clone was recorded only once. The chain recombines TRBV7-6 with TRBJ2-1, with a possible D match to TRBD1 (5 bases). Trimming stripped 0 bases from V and 5 bases from J, with 5 bases between. CDR3 size: 13 residues. Germline CDR1 and CDR2: SGHVS and FNYEAQ. CDR3 loop: CASSLAGDNEQFF. Here the CDR3 DNA reads TGTGCCAGCAGCTTAGCAGGGGACAATGAGCAGTTCTTC.

This chain links TRBV19 with TRBJ1-5; 7 bases align to TRBD1. The length of the CDR3 is 15 residues. Germline V lookup: CDR1 LNHDA, CDR2 SQIVND (reference sequence). V lost 5 bases, J lost 9 bases, and 13 bases stayed unmatched. CDR3 protein: CASSSEDRVDPPQHF. As DNA, the CDR3 is TGTGCCAGTAGTTCCGAAGACAGGGTTGATCCGCCCCAGCATTTT.

The chain uses TRBV15 and TRBJ2-1; D is possibly TRBD2 (6 bases). CDR1 is LNHNV, CDR2 YYDKDF, per germline (reference sequence). The CDR3 spans 14 residues. Trimming cost V 6 bases and J 8 bases, with 17 bases left between them. The CDR3 bases are TGTGCCACCAGTTGGCGGGGTGGTCGTGATGAGCAGTTCTTC. Its translation is CATSWRGGRDEQFF.